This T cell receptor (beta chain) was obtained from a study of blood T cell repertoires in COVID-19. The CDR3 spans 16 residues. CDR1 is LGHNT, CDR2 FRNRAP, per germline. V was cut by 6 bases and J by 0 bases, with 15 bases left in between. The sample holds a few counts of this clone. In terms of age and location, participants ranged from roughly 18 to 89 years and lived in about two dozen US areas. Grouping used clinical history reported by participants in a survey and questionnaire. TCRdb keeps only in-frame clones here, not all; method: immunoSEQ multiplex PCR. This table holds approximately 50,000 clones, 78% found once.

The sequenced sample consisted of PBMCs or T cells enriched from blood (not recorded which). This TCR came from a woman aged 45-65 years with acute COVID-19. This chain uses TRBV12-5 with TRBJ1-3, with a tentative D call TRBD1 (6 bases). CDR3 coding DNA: TGTGCTAGTGGCACCGGGACATCCCGCTCTGGAAACACCATATATTTT. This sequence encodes CASGTGTSRSGNTIYF.